The 31 T cell receptor beta chains below come from one sample, sequenced in a study of CD8+CD57+ T cells in acquired aplastic anemia (dated by TCRdb to between 2017 and 2018). For sequencing, an Illumina HiSeq 2000 was employed. Profiling of TCR beta VDJ combinations and CDR3 sequences used genomic DNA as the template. TCRdb reanalyzed the raw reads on its own, using fastp at Q25 for trimming and MiXCR for clone calling, and kept in-frame beta chains. For every CDR3 protein sequence, its rows merge into one entry that carries the most common genes and DNA. Here the sample has about 110,000 distinct CDR3 sequences; 40% to 60% occur a single time. The ten largest clones add up to 25% to 35% of the sample. The specimen sequenced was sorted CD4+, CD8+, or CD8+CD57+ T cells (not recorded which) from PBMCs. Receptors were obtained from a human donor in good health, serving as a control.

This clonotype was counted once. Mismatch with germline at one junction end may stem from a read error. The rearrangement uses TRBV6-5 and TRBJ1-1; D is unresolved. The germline V gene encodes CDR1 MNHEY and CDR2 SVGAGI. The CDR3 contains 15 residues. In nucleotides, the CDR3 is TGTGCCAGCAGTTACTCTGGGTTCTCGAACACTGGAGCTTTCTTT. Its translation is CASSYSGFSNTGAFF.

This clonotype has at least ten counts. The rearrangement uses TRBV20-1 and TRBJ1-2; weak D call: TRBD1 (6 bases). In germline, CDR1 is DFQATT, CDR2 SNEGSKA (reference sequence). The CDR3 loop spans 16 amino acids. The V gene lost 0 bases and the J gene lost 4 bases, with 18 bases spanning the gap. Here the CDR3 reads CSARDFPDSRVYGYTF. The CDR3 coding sequence is TGCAGTGCTAGAGATTTCCCGGACAGCAGAGTCTATGGCTACACCTTC.

In DNA, the CDR3 is TGTGCCAGCAGTCGTGAGGGAGTCTATGGCTACACCTTC. Its protein product is CASSREGVYGYTF. The chain combines TRBV13 with TRBJ1-2; no definite D call. The CDR3 extends over 13 amino acids. V was clipped by 6 bases and J by 4 bases, with 12 bases between them. Germline V gene lookup returns CDR1 PRHDT and CDR2 FYEKMQ (reference sequence). The full variable domain, completed using reference TRBV13 and TRBJ1-2, is AAGVIQSPRHLIKEKRETATLKCYPIPRHDTVYWYQQGPGQDPQFLISFYEKMQSDKGSIPDRFSAQQFSDYHSELNMSSLELGDSALYFCASSREGVYGYTFGSGTRLTVV.

This clonotype was recorded many times. The rearrangement joins TRBV7-2 to TRBJ2-1, with 8 nucleotides matching TRBD2. The CDR3 runs 16 residues. In germline, CDR1 is SGHTA, CDR2 FQGNSA. V shed 0 bases, J shed 4 bases, and the junction held 5 bases outside the gene matches. The CDR3 sequence: CASSLASSGYYNEQFF. CDR3 bases: TGTGCCAGCAGCTTAGCTTCTAGCGGGTATTACAATGAGCAGTTCTTC. The whole variable domain, remainder taken from reference TRBV7-2 and TRBJ2-1, is GAGVSQSPSNKVTEKGKDVELRCDPISGHTALYWYRQSLGQGLEFLIYFQGNSAPDKSGLPSDRFSAERTGGSVSTLTIQRTQQEDSAVYLCASSLASSGYYNEQFFGPGTRLTVL.

This clonotype was observed at least ten times. The chain is built from TRBV27 and TRBJ2-7; weak D call: TRBD2 (6 bases). V lost 5 bases, J lost 3 bases, and 17 bases lay in between. This CDR3 is 15 amino acids long. Germline V lookup: CDR1 MNHEY, CDR2 SMNVEV (reference sequence). In DNA, the CDR3 is TGTGCCAGCAGTCCCCTGGGAGGCCTCATCTACGAGCAGTACTTC. It specifies CASSPLGGLIYEQYF.

Notes on this clonotype: This likely comes from a read error, as the CDR3 has no conserved phenylalanine or tryptophan at its end. The V call is TRBV7-9, the J call TRBJ1-2; D perhaps matches TRBD1 (6 bases). Germline CDR1 is SEHNR and CDR2 is FQNEAQ (reference sequence). This CDR3 has 13 amino acids. V was pared by 5 bases and J by 8 bases, with 15 bases between. This CDR3 is CASSLPGGYGYTL. In DNA form, the CDR3 reads TGTGCCAGCAGCCTTCCCGGGGGCTACGGCTACACCCTC.

This clonotype has ten or more counts. This rearrangement joins TRBV6-1 to TRBJ2-1, with TRBD2 as a possible D gene (5 bases). Trimming cost V 6 bases and J 5 bases, with 17 bases left between them. The CDR3 has 15 amino acids. CDR1 is MNHNS, CDR2 SASEGT, per germline. As DNA, the CDR3 is TGTGCCAGCAGACCCCAGGTCGGGGATCACAATGAGCAGTTCTTC. Protein: CASRPQVGDHNEQFF.

This clonotype was counted many times. The chain carries TRBV7-9 and TRBJ1-2; 8 nucleotides line up with TRBD1. The J segment lost 7 bases and the V segment lost 1 base, leaving 5 bases of the junction unmatched. Germline V CDR1 and CDR2: SEHNR, FQNEAQ (reference sequence). The CDR3 covers 14 residues. CDR3 sequence (DNA): TGTGCCAGCAGCTTAGGCGCCGGACAGGGTGGCTACACCTTC. Translating gives CASSLGAGQGGYTF. The full variable domain, rest sourced from reference TRBV7-9 and TRBJ1-2, is DTGVSQNPRHKITKRGQNVTFRCDPISEHNRLYWYRQTLGQGPEFLTYFQNEAQLEKSRLLSDRFSAERPKGSFSTLEIQRTEQGDSAMYLCASSLGAGQGGYTFGSGTRLTVV.

This clonotype was counted ten times or more. This rearrangement joins TRBV25-1 to TRBJ1-1; D not certain. The CDR3 extends over 14 amino acids. V was shortened by 4 bases and J by 7 bases, with 16 bases between the two germline ends. Germline assignment: CDR1 MGHDK and CDR2 SYGVNS. DNA of the CDR3: TGTGCCAGCAGTGGGCGACATCAAGTGGGTGAAGCTTTCTTT. Residues: CASSGRHQVGEAFF.

This clonotype was seen a single time. A junction end diverges from the germline sequence, so it may reflect a read error. For the CDR3, the DNA is TGCGCCAGCAGCCAAGATGGCGGGGGCCCCACAGGTACGCAGTATTTT. This sequence encodes CASSQDGGGPTGTQYF. This rearrangement joins TRBV4-1 to TRBJ2-3, with D maybe TRBD2 (7 bases). The germline V gene encodes CDR1 MGHRA and CDR2 YSYEKL. This CDR3 has 16 amino acids.

Only one count was recorded for this clonotype. One base away lies a much larger clone, so this may be a sequencing read error. The gene calls are TRBV13 and TRBJ2-1, with TRBD2 matching 9 bases. This CDR3 is built from 17 residues. In germline, CDR1 is PRHDT, CDR2 FYEKMQ (reference sequence). J gave up 7 bases and V 8 bases, and 18 bases lay outside the gene matches. The CDR3 DNA follows: TGTGCCAGCGGCCCGGCGGGGGTGCGGGGGGGCGTTAATGAGCAGTTCTTC. It yields the protein CASGPAGVRGGVNEQFF.

This clonotype was counted between two and nine times. V and J are TRBV29-1 and TRBJ1-1; 10 positions match TRBD1. The germline V gene encodes CDR1 SQVTM and CDR2 ANQGSEA. The CDR3 totals 13 residues. V gave up 7 bases and J gave up 5 bases; unmatched junction bases: 7. This CDR3 is CSDRQGAGTEAFF. DNA of the CDR3: TGCAGCGACCGACAGGGGGCGGGAACTGAAGCTTTCTTT.

Only a few counts were recorded for this clonotype. The chain uses TRBV5-5 and TRBJ2-6; D uncertain. Trimming took 4 bases from V and 2 from J, leaving 10 bases between them. This CDR3 has 15 residues. Germline V gene data show CDR1 as SGHKS and CDR2 as YYEKEE (reference sequence). The CDR3 loop reads CASSLQAAGANVLTF. The CDR3, as DNA: TGTGCCAGCAGCCTCCAAGCAGCTGGGGCCAACGTCCTGACTTTC.

This clonotype appeared a few times. The J gene is TRBJ2-1, the V gene TRBV10-2; TRBD1 or TRBD2 may be the D gene (6 bases each). This CDR3 is 15 amino acids long. CDR1 WSHSY and CDR2 SAAADI come from the germline V gene. V lost 6 bases to trimming and J lost 6 bases, with 18 bases between them. CDR3: CASRARAEGGNEQFF. The CDR3 region has the DNA TGCGCCAGCAGGGCCCGAGCGGAGGGGGGCAATGAGCAGTTCTTC.

The V and J genes are TRBV20-1 and TRBJ1-3; TRBD1 matches at 7 bases. The germline V gene encodes CDR1 DFQATT and CDR2 SNEGSKA (reference sequence). V lost 2 bases and J lost 2; bases outside the gene matches: 3. There are 14 residues in the CDR3. The CDR3 bases are TGCAGTGCTAGAACCACAGGGGCTGGAAACACCATATATTTT. It specifies CSARTTGAGNTIYF.

In this sample, this clonotype turned up many times. The CDR3 region has the DNA TGTGCCAGCAGCGATCCCCGGGGGCTTTCTATGAACACTGAAGCTTTCTTT. Its translation: CASSDPRGLSMNTEAFF. The chain carries TRBV11-2 and TRBJ1-1; possibly TRBD1 for D (6 bases). The CDR3 is 17 amino acids. The germline V gene encodes CDR1 SGHAT and CDR2 FQNNGV. The germline V and J ends were trimmed by 5 bases and 0 bases, with 19 bases remaining between them.

The rearrangement joins TRBV10-3 to TRBJ1-4; no reliable D call. V lost 2 bases and J lost 5, with 9 bases in between. The CDR3 extends over 14 amino acids. Germline assignment: CDR1 ENHRY and CDR2 SYGVKD. The CDR3 nucleotides are TGTGCCATCAGTGAGACTGAGGCGAATGAAAAACTGTTTTTT. Amino acid sequence: CAISETEANEKLFF.

This clonotype has ten or more counts. The chain's CDR3 is CASSSQGAANEKLFF. The CDR3 nucleotides are TGTGCCAGCAGTTCCCAGGGGGCAGCTAATGAAAAACTGTTTTTT. The genes are TRBV6-5 and TRBJ1-4, with TRBD1 identical over 8 bases. This CDR3 is built from 15 residues. With V trimmed by 4 bases and J by 3 bases, 4 bases remained unmatched. From germline, CDR1 is MNHEY and CDR2 SVGAGI.

The chain links TRBV6-5 to TRBJ1-4; D not resolved. The CDR3 is 15 residues long. Germline-derived CDR1 and CDR2 are MNHEY and SVGAGI. V lost 2 bases and J 8 bases, leaving 15 bases between the germline ends. The CDR3 region is CASSYEAQAEEKLFF. CDR3 DNA sequence: TGTGCCAGCAGTTACGAGGCCCAGGCGGAGGAAAAACTGTTTTTT.

This clonotype was picked up a small number of times. The V gene is TRBV9, the J gene TRBJ2-7; 9 bases line up with TRBD1. There are 12 residues in the CDR3. V was pared by 7 bases and J by 2 bases, with 1 base of the junction left unmatched. Germline V gives CDR1 SGDLS, CDR2 YYNGEE. The CDR3 here is CASGTGPYEQYF. CDR3 nucleotide sequence: TGTGCCAGCGGGACAGGGCCCTACGAGCAGTACTTC. Looking up the rest from reference TRBV9 and TRBJ2-7 gives the full variable domain: DSGVTQTPKHLITATGQRVTLRCSPRSGDLSVYWYQQSLDQGLQFLIQYYNGEERAKGNILERFSAQQFPDLHSELNLSSLELGDSALYFCASGTGPYEQYFGPGTRLTVT.

A few counts support this clonotype. This CDR3 fails to terminate in the conserved phenylalanine or tryptophan, so it likely reflects a read error. Because the CDR3's place on the DNA is in doubt, the DNA is left out and the CDR3 is given as listed by TCRdb. The gene calls are TRBV6-5 and TRBJ2-7; TRBD2 is taken as the D call from the table, unchecked against the DNA. The CDR3 extends over 11 residues, inclusive of both ends. Germline V gene sequence: CDR1 MNHEY, CDR2 SVGAGI. CDR3 protein: CASSYDPGLAG.

V gene TRBV4-3 combines with J gene TRBJ2-1; TRBD2 matches at 8 bases. V was clipped by 4 bases and J by 12 bases; unmatched bases: 17. Germline values: CDR1 LGHNA, CDR2 YSLEER. The length of the CDR3 is 16 residues. In DNA form, the CDR3 reads TGCGCCAGCAGCCCAGATTTTCGCGCTAGCGGGTTCGCGCAGTTCTTC. This codes for CASSPDFRASGFAQFF.

The genes are TRBV4-3 and TRBJ1-2; TRBD1 aligns across 9 bases. The germline V gene has CDR1 LGHNA and CDR2 YSLEER. V dropped 0 bases and J dropped 3; count of bases not matched to a gene: 2. There are 15 residues in the CDR3. The CDR3 DNA follows: TGCGCCAGCAGCCAAGATAGGACAGGGGACTATGGCTACACCTTC. This codes for CASSQDRTGDYGYTF.

The genes are TRBV12-3 or TRBV12-4 and TRBJ1-1, with a tentative D call TRBD1 (5 bases). The V and J ends lost 3 bases and 5 bases respectively, with 10 bases between them. The length of the CDR3 is 13 residues. As DNA, the CDR3 is TGTGCCAGCAGTTTCAGGGAGCATACTGAAGCTTTCTTT. Amino acid sequence: CASSFREHTEAFF.

The rearrangement uses TRBV19 and TRBJ2-7, with 7 bases lining up with TRBD2. Looked up from germline, CDR1 is LNHDA and CDR2 is SQIVND (reference sequence). The CDR3 covers 15 residues. V was clipped by 10 bases and J by 3 bases; unmatched bases: 15. DNA of the CDR3: TGTGCCACCAGTGGAGGGGAGGGGATAATCTACGAGCAGTACTTC. It translates to CATSGGEGIIYEQYF.

The J gene is TRBJ1-4, the V gene TRBV5-1, with D possibly being TRBD1 (6 bases). The V gene lost 2 bases and the J gene lost 7 bases, with 12 bases spanning the gap. The CDR3 covers 14 residues. Per germline, CDR1 SGHRS and CDR2 YFSETQ. DNA for the CDR3: TGCGCCAGCAGCTTCGGGGACAAGGGTGAAAAACTGTTTTTT. This translates into CASSFGDKGEKLFF.

This clonotype was detected only a few times. CDR3 nucleotides: TGTGCCAGCAGTCTCCGGGGGATTTATCCCCAGCATTTT. This encodes CASSLRGIYPQHF. V is TRBV27 and J is TRBJ1-5, with D possibly TRBD1 on 5 matching bases. The CDR3 contains 13 residues. Trimming pared 5 bases from V and 10 bases from J, leaving 15 bases between. The germline V gene encodes CDR1 MNHEY and CDR2 SMNVEV (reference sequence).

This clonotype showed up many times. V is TRBV5-1 and J is TRBJ2-1; D remains unclear. Germline loops: CDR1 SGHRS, CDR2 YFSETQ. The CDR3 extends over 11 amino acids. Trimming shortened V by 0 bases and J by 12 bases, and 7 bases separated the two germline ends. The CDR3 nucleotides read TGCGCCAGCAGCTTGGAGAGTGGGCAGTTCTTC. It codes for CASSLESGQFF. Full variable domain (remainder filled in from reference TRBV5-1 and TRBJ2-1): KAGVTQTPRYLIKTRGQQVTLSCSPISGHRSVSWYQQTPGQGLQFLFEYFSETQRNKGNFPGRFSGRQFSNSRSEMNVSTLELGDSALYLCASSLESGQFFGPGTRLTVL.

This rearrangement joins TRBV2 to TRBJ2-5; tentatively, D is TRBD1 (6 bases). The germline V gene has CDR1 SNHLY and CDR2 FYNNEI. The V end was cut by 7 bases, the J end by 4 bases, with 13 bases between. The CDR3 extends over 13 amino acids. The CDR3 here is CASIGGGLETQYF. The DNA for the CDR3 is TGTGCCAGCATTGGGGGCGGGTTAGAGACCCAGTACTTC.

In its sample, this clonotype was seen many times. The rearrangement links TRBV10-3 to TRBJ1-1, with D tentatively TRBD1 (5 bases). Trimming left V 10 bases short and J 10 bases short, with 19 bases between. This CDR3 spans 12 amino acids. Germline V lookup: CDR1 ENHRY, CDR2 SYGVKD. The CDR3 bases are TGTGCCACCGGAGGCGGGACGTTGGGAGCTTTCTTT. Amino acids: CATGGGTLGAFF.

This clonotype was seen at least ten times. The chain joins TRBV27 to TRBJ1-5; TRBD1 aligns across 8 bases. Germline assignment: CDR1 MNHEY and CDR2 SMNVEV (reference sequence). Trimming took 0 bases from V and 6 from J; bases not matched to a gene: 4. The CDR3 has 15 amino acids. CDR3 region: CASSLSSGGSQPQHF. The CDR3 DNA reads as TGTGCCAGCAGTTTATCTTCAGGGGGCAGTCAGCCCCAGCATTTT.